The source of this TCR beta chain is a study of OX40 agonist ivuxolimab in advanced cancers. Trimming stripped 3 bases from V and 2 bases from J, with 10 bases between. From germline, CDR1 is LNHDA and CDR2 SQIVND (reference sequence). The length of the CDR3 is 14 residues. Sequencing was performed with immunoSEQ multiplex PCR; in TCRdb, only in-frame clones are kept and a portion is missing. The sample shows some 60,000 clones, approximately 94% of them seen only once. This chain uses TRBV19 with TRBJ2-5; D not certain. The origin of this receptor is an adult with an advanced solid tumor such as melanoma, head and neck, liver or kidney cancer. Material: CD4+ or CD8+ T cells sorted from blood, obtained in a trial of the OX40 agonist ivuxolimab. The CDR3 DNA reads TGTGCCAGTAGTATGTACGGGCAGCAAGAGACCCAGTACTTC. Translation: CASSMYGQQETQYF.